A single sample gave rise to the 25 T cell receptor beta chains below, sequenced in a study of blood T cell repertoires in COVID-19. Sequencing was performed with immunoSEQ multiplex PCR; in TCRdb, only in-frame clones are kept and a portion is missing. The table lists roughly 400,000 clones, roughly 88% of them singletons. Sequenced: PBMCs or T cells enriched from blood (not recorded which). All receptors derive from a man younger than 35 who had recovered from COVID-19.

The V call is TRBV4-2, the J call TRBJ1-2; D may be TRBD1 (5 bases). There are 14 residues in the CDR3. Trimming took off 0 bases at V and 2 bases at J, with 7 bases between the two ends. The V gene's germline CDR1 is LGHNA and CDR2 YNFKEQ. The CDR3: CASSQDDSNYGYTF. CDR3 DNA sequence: TGTGCCAGCAGCCAAGATGACAGCAACTATGGCTACACCTTC.

The CDR3 nucleotides read TGTGCCAGCAGGGCCCCAGGGTTCACTGAAGCTTTCTTT. This sequence encodes CASRAPGFTEAFF. V gene TRBV27 combines with J gene TRBJ1-1, with a tentative D call TRBD1 (5 bases). V lost 6 bases and J 4 bases, leaving 12 bases between the germline ends. Germline V gives CDR1 MNHEY, CDR2 SMNVEV (reference sequence). CDR3 length: 13 residues.

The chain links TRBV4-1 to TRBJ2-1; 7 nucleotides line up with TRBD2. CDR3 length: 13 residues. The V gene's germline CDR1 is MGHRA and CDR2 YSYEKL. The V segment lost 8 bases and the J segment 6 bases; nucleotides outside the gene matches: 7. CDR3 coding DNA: TGCGCCAGCCGCGGGAGTGGATCCAATGAGCAGTTCTTC. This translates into CASRGSGSNEQFF.

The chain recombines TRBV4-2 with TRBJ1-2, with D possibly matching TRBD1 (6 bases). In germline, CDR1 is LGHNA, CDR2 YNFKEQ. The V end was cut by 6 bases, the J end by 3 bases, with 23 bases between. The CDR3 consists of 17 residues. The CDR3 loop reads CASRGGASSPVDYGYTF. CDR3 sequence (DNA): TGTGCCAGCAGAGGGGGGGCGTCTTCCCCAGTAGACTATGGCTACACCTTC.

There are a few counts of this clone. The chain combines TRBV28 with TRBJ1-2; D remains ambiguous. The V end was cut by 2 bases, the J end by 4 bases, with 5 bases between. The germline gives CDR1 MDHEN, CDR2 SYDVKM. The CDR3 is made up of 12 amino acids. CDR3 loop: CASSLNSYGYTF. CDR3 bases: TGTGCCAGCAGTTTAAACAGCTATGGCTACACCTTC.

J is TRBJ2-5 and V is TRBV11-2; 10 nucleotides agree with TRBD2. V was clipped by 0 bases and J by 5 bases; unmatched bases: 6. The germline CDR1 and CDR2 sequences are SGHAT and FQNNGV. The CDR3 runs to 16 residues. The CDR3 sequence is CASSLDSAGGQETQYF. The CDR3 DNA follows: TGTGCCAGCAGCTTAGATTCAGCGGGGGGGCAGGAGACCCAGTACTTC.

The CDR3 protein is CASSIQGLLGEKLFF. The DNA of the CDR3 is TGCGCCAGCAGCATACAGGGGCTTTTGGGAGAAAAACTGTTTTTT. V and J are TRBV5-1 and TRBJ1-4; 7 nucleotides match TRBD1. The CDR3 covers 15 residues. Germline V lookup: CDR1 SGHRS, CDR2 YFSETQ. V lost 4 bases to trimming and J lost 8 bases; unmatched junction nucleotides: 11.

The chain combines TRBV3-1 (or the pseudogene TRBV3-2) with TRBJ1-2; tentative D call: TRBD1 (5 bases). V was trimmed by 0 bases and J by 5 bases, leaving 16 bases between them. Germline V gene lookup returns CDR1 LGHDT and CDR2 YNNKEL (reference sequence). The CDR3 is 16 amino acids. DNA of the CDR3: TGTGCCAGCAGCCAAGAAACCCTCAGGGAACTATATGGCTACACCTTC. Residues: CASSQETLRELYGYTF.

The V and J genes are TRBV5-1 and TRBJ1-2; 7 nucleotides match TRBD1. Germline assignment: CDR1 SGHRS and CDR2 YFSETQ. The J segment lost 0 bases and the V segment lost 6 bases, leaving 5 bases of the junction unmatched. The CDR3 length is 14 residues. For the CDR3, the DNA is TGCGCCAGCACAGGGGGAACTTCTAACTATGGCTACACCTTC. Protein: CASTGGTSNYGYTF.

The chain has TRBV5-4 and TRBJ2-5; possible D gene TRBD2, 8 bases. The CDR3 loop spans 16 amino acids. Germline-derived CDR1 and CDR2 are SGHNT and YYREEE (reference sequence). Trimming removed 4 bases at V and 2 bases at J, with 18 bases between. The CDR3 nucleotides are TGTGCCAGCAGCCCGGGAGGGGGCCGGAGGCAAGAGACCCAGTACTTC. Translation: CASSPGGGRRQETQYF.

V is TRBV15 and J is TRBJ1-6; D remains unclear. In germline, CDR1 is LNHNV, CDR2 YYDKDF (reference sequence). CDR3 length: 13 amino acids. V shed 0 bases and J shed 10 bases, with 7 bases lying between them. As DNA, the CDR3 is TGTGCCACCAGCAGAGATTTTCGGTCACCCCTCCACTTT. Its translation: CATSRDFRSPLHF. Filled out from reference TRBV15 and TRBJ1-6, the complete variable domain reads DAMVIQNPRYQVTQFGKPVTLSCSQTLNHNVMYWYQQKSSQAPKLLFHYYDKDFNNEADTPDNFQSRRPNTSFCFLDIRSPGLGDTAMYLCATSRDFRSPLHFGNGTRLTVT.

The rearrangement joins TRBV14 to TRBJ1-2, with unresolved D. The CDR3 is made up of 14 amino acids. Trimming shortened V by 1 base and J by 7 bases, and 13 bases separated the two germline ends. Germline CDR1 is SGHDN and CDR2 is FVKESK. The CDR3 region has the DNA TGTGCCAGCAGCCAAGGAGTCTGGGCCCCTGGCTACACCTTC. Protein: CASSQGVWAPGYTF.

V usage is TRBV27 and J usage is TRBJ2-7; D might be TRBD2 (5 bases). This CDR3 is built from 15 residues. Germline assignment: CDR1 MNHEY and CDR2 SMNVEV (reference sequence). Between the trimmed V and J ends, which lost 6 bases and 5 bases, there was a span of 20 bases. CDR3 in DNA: TGTGCCAGCAGGGCGGGCCGGGGTGTAATTAACGAGCAGTACTTC. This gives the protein CASRAGRGVINEQYF.

CDR3 DNA: TGTGCCAGCAGCGGGGGGCCCTCCGGGGAGCTGTTTTTT. Amino acids: CASSGGPSGELFF. The gene calls are TRBV6-5 and TRBJ2-2; possible D gene TRBD2, 7 bases. Germline values: CDR1 MNHEY, CDR2 SVGAGI. The CDR3 contains 13 residues. V lost 6 bases, J lost 6 bases, and 11 bases lay in between.

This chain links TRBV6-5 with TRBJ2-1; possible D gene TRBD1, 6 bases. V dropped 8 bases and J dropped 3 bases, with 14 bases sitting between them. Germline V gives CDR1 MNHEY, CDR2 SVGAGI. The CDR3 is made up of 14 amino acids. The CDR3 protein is CASRTASDYNEQFF. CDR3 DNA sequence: TGTGCCAGCCGGACAGCCAGTGACTACAATGAGCAGTTCTTC.

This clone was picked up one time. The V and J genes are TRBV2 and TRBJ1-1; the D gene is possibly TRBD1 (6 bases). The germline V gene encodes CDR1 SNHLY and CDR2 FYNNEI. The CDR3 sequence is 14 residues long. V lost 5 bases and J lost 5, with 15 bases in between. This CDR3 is CASSQTGTSTEAFF. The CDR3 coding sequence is TGTGCCAGCAGTCAGACCGGGACATCAACTGAAGCTTTCTTT.

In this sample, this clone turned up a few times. As DNA, the CDR3 is TGTGCCAGCAGTGAAATGTTCAGGGTCTCAAAGGAGCAGTTCTTC. Translating gives CASSEMFRVSKEQFF. The chain has TRBV2 and TRBJ2-1; perhaps TRBD1 as D (5 bases). Trimming pared 2 bases from V and 10 bases from J, leaving 18 bases between. CDR3 length equals 15 residues. Germline CDR1 reads SNHLY; CDR2 reads FYNNEI. The full variable domain, in which reference TRBV2 and TRBJ2-1 provide the parts outside the CDR3, is EPEVTQTPSHQVTQMGQEVILRCVPISNHLYFYWYRQILGQKVEFLVSFYNNEISEKSEIFDDQFSVERPDGSNFTLKIRSTKLEDSAMYFCASSEMFRVSKEQFFGPGTRLTVL.

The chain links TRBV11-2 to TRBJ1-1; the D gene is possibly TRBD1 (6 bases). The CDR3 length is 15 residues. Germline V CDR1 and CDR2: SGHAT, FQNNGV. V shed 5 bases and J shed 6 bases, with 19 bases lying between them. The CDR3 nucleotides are TGTGCCAGCAGCGTCATAAGGACAGATCTATCTGAAGCTTTCTTT. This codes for CASSVIRTDLSEAFF.

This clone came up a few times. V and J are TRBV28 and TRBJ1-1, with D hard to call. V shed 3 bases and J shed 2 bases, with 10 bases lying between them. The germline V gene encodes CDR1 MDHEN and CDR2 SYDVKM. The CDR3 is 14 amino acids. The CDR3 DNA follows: TGTGCCAGCAGTTTTGGGCAGACAAACACTGAAGCTTTCTTT. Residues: CASSFGQTNTEAFF.

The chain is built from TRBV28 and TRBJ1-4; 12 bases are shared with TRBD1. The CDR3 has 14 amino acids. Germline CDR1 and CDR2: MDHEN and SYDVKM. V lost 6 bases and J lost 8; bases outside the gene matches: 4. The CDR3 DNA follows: TGTGCCAGCAGGTCCGGGACAGGGGGCGAAAAACTGTTTTTT. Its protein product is CASRSGTGGEKLFF.

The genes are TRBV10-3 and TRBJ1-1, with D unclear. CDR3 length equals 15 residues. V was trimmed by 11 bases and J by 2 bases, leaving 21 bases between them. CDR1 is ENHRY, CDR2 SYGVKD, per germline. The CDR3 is CASRGGSSFNTEAFF. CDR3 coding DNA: TGTGCCTCCAGAGGAGGGTCGAGCTTCAACACTGAAGCTTTCTTT.

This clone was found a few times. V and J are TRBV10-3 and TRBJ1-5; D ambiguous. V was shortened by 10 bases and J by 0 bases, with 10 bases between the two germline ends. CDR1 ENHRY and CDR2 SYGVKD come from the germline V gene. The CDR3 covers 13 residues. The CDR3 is CATTSDSNQPQHF. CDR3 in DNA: TGTGCCACTACCAGCGATAGCAATCAGCCCCAGCATTTT.

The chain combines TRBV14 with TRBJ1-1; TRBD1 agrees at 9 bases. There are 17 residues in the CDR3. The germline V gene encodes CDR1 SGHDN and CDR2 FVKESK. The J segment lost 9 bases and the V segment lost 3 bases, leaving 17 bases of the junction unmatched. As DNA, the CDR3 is TGTGCCAGCAGCCACCCGGGACAGGGTAATCCCCTTTGGAAAGCTTTCTTT. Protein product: CASSHPGQGNPLWKAFF.

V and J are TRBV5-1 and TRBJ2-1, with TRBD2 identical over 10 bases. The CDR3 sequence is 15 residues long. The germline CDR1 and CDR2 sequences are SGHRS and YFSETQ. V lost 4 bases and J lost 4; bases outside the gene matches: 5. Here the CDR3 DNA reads TGCGCCAGCAGCGCCGGGACTAGCGTATACAATGAGCAGTTCTTC. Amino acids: CASSAGTSVYNEQFF.

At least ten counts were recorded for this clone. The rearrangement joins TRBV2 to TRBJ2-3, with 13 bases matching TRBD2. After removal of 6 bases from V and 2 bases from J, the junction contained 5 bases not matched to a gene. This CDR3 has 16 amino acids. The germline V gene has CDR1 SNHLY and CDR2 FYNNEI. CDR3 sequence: CASRWTSGSNTDTQYF. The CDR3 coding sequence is TGTGCCAGCAGGTGGACTAGCGGGAGTAACACAGATACGCAGTATTTT.